This TCR beta chain was identified during a study of blood T cells in healthy people across ages. A sample-barcoded 5' primer and a J-beta primer mix were used in a second PCR of about 7 to 11 cycles. MiXCR was run by TCRdb on the 5' RACE reads, yielding one entry per CDR3 protein. Of around 710,000 distinct CDR3 sequences in the sample, roughly 47% were seen once. Samples had at least 6.5 million PBMCs isolated from them. Concerning this clonotype itself: What it recognizes is unknown.

Notes on the study in general: Donors of long life had a larger count of naive CD4+ cells and greater diversity than aged donors. Researchers report that TCR beta diversity correlated strongly with naive T cell percentage.

The sequenced sample was blood. This TCR came from a woman aged 55-70 years in good health.

This CDR3 reads CASSQDQTAQGYTF. Here the CDR3 DNA reads TGTGCCAGCAGCCAAGATCAAACAGCTCAAGGCTACACCTTC. The V gene is TRBV14, the J gene TRBJ1-2; D uncertain. V lost 0 bases and J 8 bases, leaving 13 bases between the germline ends. Germline V CDR1 and CDR2: SGHDN, FVKESK. The CDR3 sequence is 14 residues long.